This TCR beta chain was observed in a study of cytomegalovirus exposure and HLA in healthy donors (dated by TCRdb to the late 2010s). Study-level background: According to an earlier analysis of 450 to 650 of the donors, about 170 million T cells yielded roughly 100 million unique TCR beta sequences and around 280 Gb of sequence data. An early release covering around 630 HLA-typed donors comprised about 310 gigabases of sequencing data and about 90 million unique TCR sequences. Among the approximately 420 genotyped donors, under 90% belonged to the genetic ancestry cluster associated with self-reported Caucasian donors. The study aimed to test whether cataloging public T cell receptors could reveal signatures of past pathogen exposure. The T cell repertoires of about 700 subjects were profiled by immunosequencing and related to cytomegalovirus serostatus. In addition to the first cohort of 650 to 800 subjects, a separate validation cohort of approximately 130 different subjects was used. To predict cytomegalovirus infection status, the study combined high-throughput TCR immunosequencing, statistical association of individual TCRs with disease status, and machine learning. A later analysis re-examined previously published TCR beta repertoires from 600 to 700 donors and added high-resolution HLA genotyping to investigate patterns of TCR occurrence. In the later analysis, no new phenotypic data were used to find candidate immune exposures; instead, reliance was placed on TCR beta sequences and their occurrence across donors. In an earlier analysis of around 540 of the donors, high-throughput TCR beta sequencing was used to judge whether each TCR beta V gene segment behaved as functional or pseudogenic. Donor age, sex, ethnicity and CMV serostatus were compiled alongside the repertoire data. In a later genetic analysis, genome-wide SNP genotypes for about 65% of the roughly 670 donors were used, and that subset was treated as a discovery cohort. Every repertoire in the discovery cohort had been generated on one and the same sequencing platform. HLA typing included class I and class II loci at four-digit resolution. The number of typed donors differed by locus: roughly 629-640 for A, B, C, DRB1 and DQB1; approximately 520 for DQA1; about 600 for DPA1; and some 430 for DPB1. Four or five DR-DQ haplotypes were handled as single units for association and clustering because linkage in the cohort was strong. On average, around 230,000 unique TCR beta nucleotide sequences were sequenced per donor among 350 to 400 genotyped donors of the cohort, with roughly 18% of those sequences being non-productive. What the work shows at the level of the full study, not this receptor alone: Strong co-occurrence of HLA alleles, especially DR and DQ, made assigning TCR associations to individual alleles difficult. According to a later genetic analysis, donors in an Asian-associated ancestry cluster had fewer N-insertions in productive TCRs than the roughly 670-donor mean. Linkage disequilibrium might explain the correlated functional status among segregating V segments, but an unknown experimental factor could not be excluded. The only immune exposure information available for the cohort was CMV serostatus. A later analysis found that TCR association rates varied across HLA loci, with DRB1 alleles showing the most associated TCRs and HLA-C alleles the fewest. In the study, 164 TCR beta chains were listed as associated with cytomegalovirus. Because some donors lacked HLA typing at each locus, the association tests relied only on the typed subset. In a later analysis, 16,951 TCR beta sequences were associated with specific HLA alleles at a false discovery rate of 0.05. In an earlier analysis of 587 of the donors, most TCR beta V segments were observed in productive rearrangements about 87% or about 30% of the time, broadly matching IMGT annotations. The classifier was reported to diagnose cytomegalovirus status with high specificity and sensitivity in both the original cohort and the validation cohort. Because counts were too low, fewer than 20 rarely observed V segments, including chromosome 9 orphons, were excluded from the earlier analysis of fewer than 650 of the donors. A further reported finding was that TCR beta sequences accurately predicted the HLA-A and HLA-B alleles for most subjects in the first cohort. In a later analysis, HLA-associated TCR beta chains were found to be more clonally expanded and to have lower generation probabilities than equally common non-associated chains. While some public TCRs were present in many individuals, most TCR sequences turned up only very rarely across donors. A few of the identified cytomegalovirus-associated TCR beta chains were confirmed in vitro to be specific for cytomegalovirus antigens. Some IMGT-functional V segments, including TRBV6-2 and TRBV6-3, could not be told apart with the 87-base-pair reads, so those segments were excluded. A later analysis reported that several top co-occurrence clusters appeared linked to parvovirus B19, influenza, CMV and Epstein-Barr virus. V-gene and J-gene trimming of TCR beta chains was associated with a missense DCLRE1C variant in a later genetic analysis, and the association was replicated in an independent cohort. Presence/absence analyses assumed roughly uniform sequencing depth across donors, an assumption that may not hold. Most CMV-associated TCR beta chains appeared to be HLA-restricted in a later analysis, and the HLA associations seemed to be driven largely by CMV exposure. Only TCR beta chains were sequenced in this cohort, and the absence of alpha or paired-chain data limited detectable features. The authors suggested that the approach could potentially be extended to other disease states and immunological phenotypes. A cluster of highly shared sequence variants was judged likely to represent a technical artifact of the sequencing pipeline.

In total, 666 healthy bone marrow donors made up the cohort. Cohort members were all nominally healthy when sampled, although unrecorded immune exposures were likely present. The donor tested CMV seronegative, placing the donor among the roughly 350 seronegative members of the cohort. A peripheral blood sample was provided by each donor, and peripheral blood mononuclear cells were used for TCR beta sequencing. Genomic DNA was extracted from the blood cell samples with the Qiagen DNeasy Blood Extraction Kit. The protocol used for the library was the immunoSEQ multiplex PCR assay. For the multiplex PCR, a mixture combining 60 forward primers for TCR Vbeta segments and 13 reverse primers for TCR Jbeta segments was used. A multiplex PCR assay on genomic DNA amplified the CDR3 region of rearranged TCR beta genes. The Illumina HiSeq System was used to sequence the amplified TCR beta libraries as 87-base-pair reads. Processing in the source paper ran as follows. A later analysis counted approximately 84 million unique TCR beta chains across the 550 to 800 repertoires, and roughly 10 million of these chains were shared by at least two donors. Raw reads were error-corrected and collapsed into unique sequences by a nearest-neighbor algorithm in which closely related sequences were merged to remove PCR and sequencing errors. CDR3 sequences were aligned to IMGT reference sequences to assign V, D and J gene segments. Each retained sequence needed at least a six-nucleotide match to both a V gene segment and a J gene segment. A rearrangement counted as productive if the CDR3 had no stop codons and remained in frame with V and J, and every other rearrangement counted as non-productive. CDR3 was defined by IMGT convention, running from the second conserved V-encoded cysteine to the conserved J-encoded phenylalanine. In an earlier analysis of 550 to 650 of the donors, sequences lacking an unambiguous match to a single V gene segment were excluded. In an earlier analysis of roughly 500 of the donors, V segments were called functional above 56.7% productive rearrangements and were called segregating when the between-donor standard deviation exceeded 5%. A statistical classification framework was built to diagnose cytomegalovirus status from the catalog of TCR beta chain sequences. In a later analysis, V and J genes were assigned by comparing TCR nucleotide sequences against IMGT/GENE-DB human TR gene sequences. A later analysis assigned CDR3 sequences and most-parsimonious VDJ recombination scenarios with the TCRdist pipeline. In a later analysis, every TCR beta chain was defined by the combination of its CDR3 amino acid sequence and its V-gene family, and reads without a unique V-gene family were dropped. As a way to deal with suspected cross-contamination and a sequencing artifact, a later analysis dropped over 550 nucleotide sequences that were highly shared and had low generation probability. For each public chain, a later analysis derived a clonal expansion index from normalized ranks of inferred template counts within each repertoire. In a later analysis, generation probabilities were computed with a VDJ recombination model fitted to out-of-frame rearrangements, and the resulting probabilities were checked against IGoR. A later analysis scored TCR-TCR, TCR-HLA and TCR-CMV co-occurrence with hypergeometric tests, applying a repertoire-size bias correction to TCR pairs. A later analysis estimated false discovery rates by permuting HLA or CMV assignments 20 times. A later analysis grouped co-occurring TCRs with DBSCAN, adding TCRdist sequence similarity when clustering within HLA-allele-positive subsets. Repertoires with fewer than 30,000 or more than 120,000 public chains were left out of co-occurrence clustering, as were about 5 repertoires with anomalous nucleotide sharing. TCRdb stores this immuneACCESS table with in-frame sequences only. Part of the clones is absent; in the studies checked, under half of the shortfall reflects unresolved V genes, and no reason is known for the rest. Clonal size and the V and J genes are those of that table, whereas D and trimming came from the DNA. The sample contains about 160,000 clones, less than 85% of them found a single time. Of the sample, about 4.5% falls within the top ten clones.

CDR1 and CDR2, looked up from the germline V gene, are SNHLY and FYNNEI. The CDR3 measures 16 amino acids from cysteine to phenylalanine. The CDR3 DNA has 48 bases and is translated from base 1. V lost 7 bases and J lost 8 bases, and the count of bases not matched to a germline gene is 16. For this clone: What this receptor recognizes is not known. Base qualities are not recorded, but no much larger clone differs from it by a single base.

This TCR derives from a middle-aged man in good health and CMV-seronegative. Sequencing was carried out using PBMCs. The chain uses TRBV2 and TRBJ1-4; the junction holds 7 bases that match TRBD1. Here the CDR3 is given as CASTGQPRSLGEKLFF. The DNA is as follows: TGTGCCAGCACGGGACAGCCCCGATCTTTGGGGGAAAAACTGTTTTTT.